This T cell receptor (beta chain) appears in the sequencing data of a study of blood T cell repertoires in COVID-19. This clone was detected only once. Germline V gene data show CDR1 as LGHDT and CDR2 as YNNKEL (reference sequence). The CDR3 totals 16 residues. V shed 0 bases and J 11 bases; nucleotides not matched to a gene: 9. Authors' data handling: By means of reference gene primer amplification, nucleated cell counts were estimated. The repertoire was sequenced with immunoSEQ multiplex PCR; TCRdb's copy has only in-frame clones and lacks some. The V and J calls and the clone size are those of that table, but D and trimming were determined from the DNA. The data hold fewer than 350,000 clones, with 81% observed a single time.

The sample comprised peripheral blood. The rearrangement links TRBV3-1 (or the pseudogene TRBV3-2) to TRBJ1-6, with 8 bases that match TRBD1. The clonotype was recovered from a woman aged 55-69 years with active or convalescent COVID-19. The chain's CDR3 is CASSQDPGQGVPPLHF. The DNA of the CDR3 is TGTGCCAGCAGCCAAGACCCCGGACAGGGTGTTCCACCCCTCCACTTT.